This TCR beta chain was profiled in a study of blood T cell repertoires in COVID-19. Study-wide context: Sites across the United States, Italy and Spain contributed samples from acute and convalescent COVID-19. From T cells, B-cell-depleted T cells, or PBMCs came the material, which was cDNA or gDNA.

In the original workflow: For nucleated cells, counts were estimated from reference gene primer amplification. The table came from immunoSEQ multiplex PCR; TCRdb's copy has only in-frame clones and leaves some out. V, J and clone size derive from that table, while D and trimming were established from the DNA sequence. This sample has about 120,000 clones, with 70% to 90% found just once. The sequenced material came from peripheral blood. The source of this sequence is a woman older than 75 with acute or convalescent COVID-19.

Here the CDR3 DNA reads TGTGCCAGTACCTGGGGACAGTCTTATAATGAAAAACTGTTTTTT. It yields the protein CASTWGQSYNEKLFF. The V and J genes are TRBV19 and TRBJ1-4; 7 nucleotides match TRBD1. Germline CDR1 is LNHDA and CDR2 is SQIVND (reference sequence). Unmatched junction bases numbered 9, after V lost 7 bases and J lost 4 bases. The CDR3 extends over 15 amino acids.